The 31 T cell receptor beta chains reported below all come from one sample, sequenced in a study of graft-versus-host responses after intestinal transplantation (dated by TCRdb to 2020 to 2022). The label giving this sample's time point can be read as: cells obtained before transplantation from donor or recipient. The library was generated by the immunoSEQ multiplex PCR assay. What TCRdb holds here is the immuneACCESS table cut down to in-frame rearrangements. Part of the clones is not present; checked against another copy, under half of the missing clones reflect an unresolved V gene, and the others are unexplained. A total of roughly 20,000 clones appear in this sample, 38% of them only once. About 0.95% of the sample belongs to the ten largest clones. The specimen was alloreactive CD4+ T cells from a mixed lymphocyte reaction culture, collected before intestinal transplant. The cell subset or site label, read with the paper, signifies: CFSE-low proliferating T cells sorted from roughly six-day pre-transplant mixed lymphocyte reaction (GvH or HvG direction). The receptors were gathered from a human patient who received an intestinal transplant.

The CDR3 bases are TGTGCCAGCAGCTCAGGCGCTCCCTACGAGCAGTACTTC. It specifies CASSSGAPYEQYF. The gene calls are TRBV7-2 and TRBJ2-7; unclear D gene. This CDR3 has 13 amino acids. Germline CDR1 is SGHTA and CDR2 is FQGNSA. V gave up 4 bases and J gave up 2 bases, with 9 bases separating them.

The chain uses TRBV2 and TRBJ1-5; D is unresolved. The CDR3 is 13 residues long. V shed 7 bases and J shed 1 base, with 8 bases lying between them. The V gene's germline CDR1 is SNHLY and CDR2 FYNNEI. This CDR3 reads CASTGESNQPQHF. The CDR3 DNA reads TGTGCCAGCACGGGAGAGAGCAATCAGCCCCAGCATTTT. Filled out from reference TRBV2 and TRBJ1-5, the complete variable domain reads EPEVTQTPSHQVTQMGQEVILRCVPISNHLYFYWYRQILGQKVEFLVSFYNNEISEKSEIFDDQFSVERPDGSNFTLKIRSTKLEDSAMYFCASTGESNQPQHFGDGTRLSIL.

A few counts support this clone. The chain joins TRBV4-2 to TRBJ2-2, with D possibly being TRBD2 (7 bases). Between the trimmed V and J ends, which lost 0 bases and 1 base, there was a span of 18 bases. There are 19 residues in the CDR3. CDR1 LGHNA and CDR2 YNFKEQ come from the germline V gene. The CDR3 nucleotides read TGTGCCAGCAGCCAAGATAAGGGGGGGAATCTCCGGAACACCGGGGAGCTGTTTTTT. This sequence encodes CASSQDKGGNLRNTGELFF.

This clone is judged medium-sized. The gene calls are TRBV5-1 and TRBJ1-4; D not resolved. V dropped 0 bases and J dropped 1 base, with 10 bases sitting between them. This CDR3 contains 16 residues. Germline V gene data show CDR1 as SGHRS and CDR2 as YFSETQ. The CDR3, as DNA: TGCGCCAGCAGCTTGGCTCGGGGTATAACTAATGAAAAACTGTTTTTT. Translated: CASSLARGITNEKLFF.

This sequence joins TRBV10-1 and TRBJ2-7, with TRBD2 matching over 12 bases. CDR1 WNHNN and CDR2 SYGVQD come from the germline V gene (reference sequence). The V segment lost 5 bases and the J segment 6 bases; nucleotides outside the gene matches: 5. CDR3 length: 14 amino acids. CDR3 bases: TGCGCCAGCAGTAAACTAGCGGGGGGTTCCGAGCAGTACTTC. Protein sequence: CASSKLAGGSEQYF.

This chain links TRBV5-5 with TRBJ1-1; TRBD1 matches at 8 bases. This CDR3 is built from 13 residues. Germline V gene data show CDR1 as SGHKS and CDR2 as YYEKEE (reference sequence). V lost 1 base and J lost 7; bases outside the gene matches: 3. CDR3 nucleotide sequence: TGTGCCAGCAGCTTGAACAGGGGGTTTGAAGCTTTCTTT. Translated, it gives CASSLNRGFEAFF.

The chain carries TRBV11-2 and TRBJ2-2; tentative D call: TRBD2 (6 bases). The V gene's germline CDR1 is SGHAT and CDR2 FQNNGV. This CDR3 spans 16 amino acids. The V gene lost 5 bases and the J gene lost 8 bases, with 21 bases spanning the gap. The CDR3 here is CASSPNGARGIGELFF. Written as DNA, the CDR3 is TGTGCCAGCAGCCCAAACGGAGCCCGGGGGATTGGGGAGCTGTTTTTT.

The chain couples TRBV18 to TRBJ1-5, with TRBD1 identical over 7 bases. The V segment lost 4 bases and the J segment 4 bases; nucleotides outside the gene matches: 7. CDR1 KGHSH and CDR2 LQKENI come from the germline V gene. The CDR3 covers 15 residues. CDR3 in DNA: TGTGCCAGCTCACTACTACAGGGGCGGAATCAGCCCCAGCATTTT. Protein: CASSLLQGRNQPQHF.

This clone was observed a few times. The chain has TRBV20-1 and TRBJ2-2; D is uncertain. Germline CDR1 is DFQATT and CDR2 is SNEGSKA (reference sequence). The germline V and J ends were trimmed by 1 base and 8 bases, with 5 bases remaining between them. This CDR3 region has 11 residues. CDR3 DNA: TGCAGTGCTAGAGCGCGTGGGGAGCTGTTTTTT. This gives the protein CSARARGELFF.

This clone was seen more than once but under ten times. The chain recombines TRBV4-2 with TRBJ1-1; weak D call: TRBD1 (5 bases). Germline V gene lookup returns CDR1 LGHNA and CDR2 YNFKEQ. Trimming pared 0 bases from V and 12 bases from J, leaving 17 bases between. The CDR3 has 14 amino acids. The CDR3 nucleotides read TGTGCCAGCAGCCAAGAAGACGGTCGGGGGTCGACTTTCTTT. Residues: CASSQEDGRGSTFF.

The gene calls are TRBV6-1 and TRBJ1-5; D gene unclear. The CDR3 loop spans 13 amino acids. V lost 10 bases, J lost 3 bases, and 13 bases lay in between. The germline V gene encodes CDR1 MNHNS and CDR2 SASEGT. The CDR3 spells CAISGRPNQPQHF. CDR3 bases: TGTGCCATCTCGGGAAGGCCCAATCAGCCCCAGCATTTT.

The gene calls are TRBV5-6 and TRBJ1-1, with unresolved D. The V gene lost 4 bases and the J gene lost 1 base, with 14 bases spanning the gap. Germline values: CDR1 SGHDT, CDR2 YYEEEE. The length of the CDR3 is 15 residues. CDR3 nucleotide sequence: TGTGCCAGCAGCCATCGCCCGGTGGGGAACACTGAAGCTTTCTTT. Translation: CASSHRPVGNTEAFF.

This clone turned up a few times. V usage is TRBV19 and J usage is TRBJ2-3; no clear D. V lost 5 bases and J lost 0, with 9 bases in between. The CDR3 loop spans 14 amino acids. The germline V gene encodes CDR1 LNHDA and CDR2 SQIVND (reference sequence). The CDR3 sequence is CASSLMSSTDTQYF. CDR3 bases: TGTGCCAGTAGTTTGATGTCTAGCACAGATACGCAGTATTTT. The complete variable domain, with remaining parts taken from reference TRBV19 and TRBJ2-3, reads DGGITQSPKYLFRKEGQNVTLSCEQNLNHDAMYWYRQDPGQGLRLIYYSQIVNDFQKGDIAEGYSVSREKKESFPLTVTSAQKNPTAFYLCASSLMSSTDTQYFGPGTRLTVL.

The genes are TRBV7-8 and TRBJ2-5; 14 bases align to TRBD2. The CDR3 spans 20 residues. Trimming cost V 2 bases and J 2 bases; bases outside gene matches: 13. CDR1 is SGHVS, CDR2 FQNEAQ, per germline. The CDR3 bases are TGTGCCAGCAGCTTAAGTATCGGGACGGGACTAGCGGGGGTACAAGAGACCCAGTACTTC. This translates into CASSLSIGTGLAGVQETQYF.

The gene calls are TRBV9 and TRBJ1-3; D call uncertain. V was trimmed by 0 bases and J by 4 bases, leaving 8 bases between them. CDR1 is SGDLS, CDR2 YYNGEE, per germline. The CDR3 is 14 amino acids. The CDR3 sequence: CASSVATAGNTIYF. The CDR3 nucleotides read TGTGCCAGCAGCGTAGCTACAGCCGGAAACACCATATATTTT.

This clone is a singleton in its sample. This sequence joins TRBV5-1 and TRBJ1-2, with a tentative D call TRBD1 (6 bases). Trimming removed 4 bases at V and 4 bases at J, with 17 bases between. There are 15 residues in the CDR3. The V gene's germline CDR1 is SGHRS and CDR2 YFSETQ. CDR3 sequence reads: CASSNNRASPYGYTF. CDR3 sequence (DNA): TGCGCCAGCAGCAACAACAGGGCCTCTCCCTATGGCTACACCTTC. The variable domain in full, with the rest retrieved from reference TRBV5-1 and TRBJ1-2, is KAGVTQTPRYLIKTRGQQVTLSCSPISGHRSVSWYQQTPGQGLQFLFEYFSETQRNKGNFPGRFSGRQFSNSRSEMNVSTLELGDSALYLCASSNNRASPYGYTFGSGTRLTVV.

This chain uses TRBV6-5 with TRBJ2-7; D possibly corresponds to TRBD1 (5 bases). This CDR3 is 13 amino acids long. CDR1 MNHEY and CDR2 SVGAGI come from the germline V gene. Trimming removed 2 bases at V and 6 bases at J, with 11 bases between. CDR3 sequence (DNA): TGTGCCAGCAGTTACGGCAGGGATCGCGAGCAGTACTTC. It encodes CASSYGRDREQYF.

This chain uses TRBV9 with TRBJ2-3; D may be TRBD2 (6 bases). The V gene lost 3 bases and the J gene lost 2 bases, with 10 bases spanning the gap. The V gene's germline CDR1 is SGDLS and CDR2 YYNGEE. This CDR3 comprises 14 residues. As DNA, the CDR3 is TGTGCCAGCAGCGAGGACTATCACACAGATACGCAGTATTTT. Its translation is CASSEDYHTDTQYF.

V and J are TRBV7-6 and TRBJ2-5; D is unclear. Germline loops: CDR1 SGHVS, CDR2 FNYEAQ. V lost 3 bases, J lost 5 bases, and 4 bases lay in between. The CDR3 is 11 residues long. The CDR3 loop is CASSFMETQYF. The CDR3 DNA sequence: TGTGCCAGCAGCTTCATGGAGACCCAGTACTTC.

The chain has TRBV30 and TRBJ1-5; possible D gene TRBD1, 6 bases. V gave up 7 bases and J gave up 5 bases, with 21 bases separating them. Germline V gene sequence: CDR1 GTSNPN, CDR2 SVGIG (reference sequence). CDR3 length: 15 residues. The chain's CDR3 is CAFSRGQGGYQPQHF. For the CDR3, the DNA is TGTGCCTTTAGTCGGGGGCAGGGAGGATATCAGCCCCAGCATTTT.

The V and J genes are TRBV18 and TRBJ1-1; a possible D gene is TRBD1 (5 bases). V lost 2 bases, J lost 1 base, and 8 bases lay in between. The CDR3 has 14 residues. CDR1 and CDR2 from the germline V gene are KGHSH and LQKENI. DNA for the CDR3: TGTGCCAGCTCACCATTGCAGGGGAACACTGAAGCTTTCTTT. Translated: CASSPLQGNTEAFF. Full variable domain (missing parts from reference TRBV18 and TRBJ1-1): NAGVMQNPRHLVRRRGQEARLRCSPMKGHSHVYWYRQLPEEGLKFMVYLQKENIIDESGMPKERFSAEFPKEGPSILRIQQVVRGDSAAYFCASSPLQGNTEAFFGQGTRLTVV.

This clone was detected only a few times. The rearrangement links TRBV7-8 to TRBJ1-1; no definite D call. Germline-derived CDR1 and CDR2 are SGHVS and FQNEAQ. The CDR3 covers 14 residues. Trimming removed 2 bases from V and 2 bases from J, with 9 bases in between. The DNA for the CDR3 is TGTGCCAGCAGCTTACAAACCCGAAACACTGAAGCTTTCTTT. This sequence encodes CASSLQTRNTEAFF.

The chain carries TRBV19 and TRBJ2-1, with 8 bases lining up with TRBD2. After removal of 5 bases from V and 2 bases from J, the junction contained 8 bases not matched to a gene. Germline loops: CDR1 LNHDA, CDR2 SQIVND (reference sequence). The CDR3 loop spans 16 amino acids. CDR3 amino acids: CASSSSGTRAYNEQFF. CDR3 sequence (DNA): TGTGCCAGTAGTTCTTCCGGGACTAGAGCCTACAATGAGCAGTTCTTC.

The rearrangement links TRBV9 to TRBJ2-2, with a weak D call TRBD1 (6 bases). CDR1 and CDR2 (germline): SGDLS, YYNGEE. The CDR3 is 15 residues long. V dropped 0 bases and J dropped 7 bases, with 13 bases sitting between them. The CDR3: CASSVGDRTSGELFF. The DNA for the CDR3 is TGTGCCAGCAGCGTAGGAGACAGGACAAGCGGGGAGCTGTTTTTT.

V is TRBV5-1 and J is TRBJ1-5, with D possibly matching TRBD1 (6 bases). V gave up 0 bases and J gave up 4 bases, with 11 bases separating them. This CDR3 region has 15 residues. The germline V gene encodes CDR1 SGHRS and CDR2 YFSETQ. The CDR3 DNA is TGCGCCAGCAGCTTGGGGGGCACAGGGAATCAGCCCCAGCATTTT. This sequence encodes CASSLGGTGNQPQHF.

This clone was recorded a few times. This rearrangement joins TRBV6-5 to TRBJ1-2; 7 bases agree with TRBD1. Per the germline V gene, CDR1 is MNHEY and CDR2 is SVGAGI. V lost 6 bases to trimming and J lost 4 bases; unmatched junction nucleotides: 5. This CDR3 region has 13 residues. The CDR3 here is CASRRQGSYGYTF. In DNA form, the CDR3 reads TGTGCCAGCAGGAGACAGGGCTCCTATGGCTACACCTTC.

By sample share, this clone is medium-sized (0.01 to 0.1%). The chain combines TRBV6-6 with TRBJ1-5; 9 bases are a match to TRBD1. The V gene's germline CDR1 is MNHNY and CDR2 SVGAGI (reference sequence). With 4 bases clipped from V and 6 bases from J, the junction kept 4 bases outside the gene matches. The CDR3 is 14 residues long. The CDR3 here is CASSSTGGGQPQHF. The CDR3 coding sequence is TGTGCCAGCAGTTCAACAGGGGGCGGTCAGCCCCAGCATTTT.

By proportion, this clone is medium-sized (0.01 to 0.1%). The DNA for the CDR3 is TGTGCCAGCAGCTTAGGGGGCGGGGCCAACGTCCTGACTTTC. Amino acids: CASSLGGGANVLTF. The chain combines TRBV7-9 with TRBJ2-6; possible D gene TRBD1, 5 bases. The CDR3 covers 14 residues. Germline-derived CDR1 and CDR2 are SEHNR and FQNEAQ (reference sequence). The V end was cut by 1 base, the J end by 4 bases, with 5 bases between.

The CDR3 is CASSSQGGRRNQPQHF. In DNA form, the CDR3 reads TGTGCCAGCAGCTCACAGGGAGGAAGGCGCAATCAGCCCCAGCATTTT. The chain has TRBV7-2 and TRBJ1-5; D is possibly TRBD1 (6 bases). Germline V gene data show CDR1 as SGHTA and CDR2 as FQGNSA. CDR3 length equals 16 residues. V was shortened by 4 bases and J by 2 bases, with 15 bases between the two germline ends.

The gene calls are TRBV19 and TRBJ1-2; a weak D match, TRBD1 (5 bases). The germline V gene has CDR1 LNHDA and CDR2 SQIVND (reference sequence). This CDR3 has 15 residues. The germline V and J ends were trimmed by 1 base and 4 bases, with 13 bases remaining between them. The CDR3 region is CASSIGFRVGYGYTF. Written as DNA, the CDR3 is TGTGCCAGTAGTATAGGCTTCAGGGTAGGCTATGGCTACACCTTC. Based on the CDR3 plus reference TRBV19 and TRBJ1-2, the full variable domain is DGGITQSPKYLFRKEGQNVTLSCEQNLNHDAMYWYRQDPGQGLRLIYYSQIVNDFQKGDIAEGYSVSREKKESFPLTVTSAQKNPTAFYLCASSIGFRVGYGYTFGSGTRLTVV.

The V and J genes are TRBV6-5 and TRBJ1-4, with 9 bases aligning to TRBD1. This CDR3 has 15 residues. Trimming at V came to 6 bases and at J to 4 bases, leaving 6 bases not matched to a gene. Germline CDR1 is MNHEY and CDR2 is SVGAGI. The DNA of the CDR3 is TGTGCCAGCAGGGCGGGACAGGGCAGTAATGAAAAACTGTTTTTT. It codes for CASRAGQGSNEKLFF.